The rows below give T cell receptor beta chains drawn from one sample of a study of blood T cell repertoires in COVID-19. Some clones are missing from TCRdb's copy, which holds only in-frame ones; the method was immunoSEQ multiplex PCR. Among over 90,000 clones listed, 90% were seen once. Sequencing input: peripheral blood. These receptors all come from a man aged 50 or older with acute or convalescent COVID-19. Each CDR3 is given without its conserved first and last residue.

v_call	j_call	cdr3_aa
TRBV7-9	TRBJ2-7	ASSLVPEPYEQY
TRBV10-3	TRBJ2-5	AISGPWTSGSGETQY
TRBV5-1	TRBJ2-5	ASSAGPQETQY
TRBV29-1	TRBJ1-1	SVDPSTGAAF
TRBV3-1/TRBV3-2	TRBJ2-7	ASSPETGSGYEQY
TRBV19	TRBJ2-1	ASSEREAQF
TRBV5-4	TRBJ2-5	ASSPRPSASGQETQY
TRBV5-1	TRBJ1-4	ASSLGTVANEKLF
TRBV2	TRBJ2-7	ASSEAGGGFGQY
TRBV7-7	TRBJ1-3	ASSLDRGTGNTIY
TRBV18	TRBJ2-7	ASSPSEVHEQY
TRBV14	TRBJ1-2	ASSRWTGESYGYT
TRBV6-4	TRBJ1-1	ASSRQGNTEAF
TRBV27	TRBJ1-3	ASSFATGRGNTIY
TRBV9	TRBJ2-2	ASSYGTGSRELF
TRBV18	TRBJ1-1	ASSPPRLGNTEAF
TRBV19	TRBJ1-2	ASLDSNWGYGYT
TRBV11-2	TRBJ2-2	ASRHGLAGGHTGELF
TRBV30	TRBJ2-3	AWSGTSGSGTDTQY
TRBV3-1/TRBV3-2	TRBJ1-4	ASSLYGARDEKLF
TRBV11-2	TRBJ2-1	ASSPRREQF
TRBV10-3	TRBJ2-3	AISGKSGRSGDTQY
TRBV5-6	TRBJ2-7	ASSRDRGILEQY
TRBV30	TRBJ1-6	AWSPGNAPLH
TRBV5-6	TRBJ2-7	ASSLDLGQSYEQY
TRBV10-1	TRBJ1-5	AETGTGGGCNQPQH
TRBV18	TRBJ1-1	ASSSSGGGKGNTEAF
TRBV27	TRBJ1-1	ASSLSLGQTNTEAF
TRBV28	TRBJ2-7	ASSMSVREQY
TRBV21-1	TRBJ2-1	ARPWEGTGSGNEQF
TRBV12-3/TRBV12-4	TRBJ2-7	ASSPDSSYEQY
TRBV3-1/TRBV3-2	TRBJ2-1	ASSQGGGVGYNEQF
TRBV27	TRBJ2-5	ASSRPTGTGIQETQY
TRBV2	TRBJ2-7	ASLTASGRGEQY
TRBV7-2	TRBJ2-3	ASSPRLLAMGRGTQY
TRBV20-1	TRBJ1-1	SARVGAEAF
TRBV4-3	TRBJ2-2	ASSQRTSGEVGTGELF
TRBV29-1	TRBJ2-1	SVEGARDRYNEQF
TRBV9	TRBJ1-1	ASSVPDRGSAEAF
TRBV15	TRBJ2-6	ATEGQGIRSGANVLT
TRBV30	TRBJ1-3	AWSVGNSGNTIY
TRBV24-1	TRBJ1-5	ATSDSTRGHQPQH
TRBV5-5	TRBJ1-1	ASGLPGDTEAF
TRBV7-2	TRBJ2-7	ASSLLGDSQSGEQY
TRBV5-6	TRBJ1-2	ASSPGTGSIMGGYT